This T cell receptor beta chain was documented in a study of spatial heterogeneity in lung cancer. Overall study results and limits: Counts that tracked tumor mutation counts were those of expanded intratumoral alpha and beta TCRs.

By share, this clonotype counts as large. Its specificity is unknown. The CDR3 extends over 14 amino acids. In germline, CDR1 is WSHSY, CDR2 SAAADI. Trimming at V came to 7 bases and at J to 9 bases, leaving 10 bases not matched to a gene. Each TCR cDNA molecule bore a unique molecular identifier. TCRdb recomputed calls from the 5' RACE reads with MiXCR, one row per CDR3 protein. There are fewer than 3,500 distinct CDR3 sequences in the sample; under 7% occur only once, and 33% lies in the top ten. Regarding time point: sample taken at primary tumor resection. Frozen PBMC, nontumor lung or tumor provided whole RNA, which was sequenced unsorted.

This clonotype originated in a male donor with early-stage non-small cell lung cancer. Sample: lung tumor tissue, taken at surgery. V usage is TRBV10-2 and J usage is TRBJ2-7; 12 bases match TRBD1. The CDR3 region is CASMNGDRGPGQYF. Here the CDR3 DNA reads TGCGCCAGCATGAATGGGGACAGGGGGCCCGGGCAGTACTTC.